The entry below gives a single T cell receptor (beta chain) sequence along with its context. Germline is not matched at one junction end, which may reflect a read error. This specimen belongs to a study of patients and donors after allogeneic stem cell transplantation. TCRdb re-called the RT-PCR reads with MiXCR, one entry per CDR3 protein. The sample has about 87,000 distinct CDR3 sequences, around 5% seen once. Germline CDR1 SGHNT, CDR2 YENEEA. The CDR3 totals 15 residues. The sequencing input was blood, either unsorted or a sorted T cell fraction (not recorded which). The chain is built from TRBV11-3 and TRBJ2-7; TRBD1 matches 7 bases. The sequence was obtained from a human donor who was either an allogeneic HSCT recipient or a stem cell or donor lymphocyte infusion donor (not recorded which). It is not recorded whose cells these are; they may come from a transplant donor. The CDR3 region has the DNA TGTGCCAGTAGCTTAACCACAGGGGAAGCCTACGAGCAGTACTTC. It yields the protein CASSLTTGEAYEQYF.